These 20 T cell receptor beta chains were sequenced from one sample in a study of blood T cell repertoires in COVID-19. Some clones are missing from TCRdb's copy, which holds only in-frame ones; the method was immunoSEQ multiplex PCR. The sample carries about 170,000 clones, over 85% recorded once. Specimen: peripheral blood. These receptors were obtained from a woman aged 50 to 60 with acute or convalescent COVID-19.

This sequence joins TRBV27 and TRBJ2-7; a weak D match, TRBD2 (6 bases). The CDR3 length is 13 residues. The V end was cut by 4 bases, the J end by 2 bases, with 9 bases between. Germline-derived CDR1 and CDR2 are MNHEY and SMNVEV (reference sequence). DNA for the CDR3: TGTGCCAGCAGTTGGGGGGAAACCTACGAGCAGTACTTC. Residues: CASSWGETYEQYF.

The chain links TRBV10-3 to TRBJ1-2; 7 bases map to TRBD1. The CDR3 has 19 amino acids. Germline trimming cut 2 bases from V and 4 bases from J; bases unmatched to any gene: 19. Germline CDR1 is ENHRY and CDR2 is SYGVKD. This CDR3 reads CAISEPLQGTRKGGYGYTF. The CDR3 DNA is TGTGCCATCAGTGAGCCTTTACAGGGGACTCGTAAGGGGGGCTATGGCTACACCTTC.

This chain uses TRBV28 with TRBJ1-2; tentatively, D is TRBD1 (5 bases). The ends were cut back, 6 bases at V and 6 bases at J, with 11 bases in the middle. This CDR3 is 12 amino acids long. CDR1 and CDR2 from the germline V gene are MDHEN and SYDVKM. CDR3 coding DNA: TGTGCCAGCAGCTCCCAGACAGATGGCTACACCTTC. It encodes CASSSQTDGYTF.

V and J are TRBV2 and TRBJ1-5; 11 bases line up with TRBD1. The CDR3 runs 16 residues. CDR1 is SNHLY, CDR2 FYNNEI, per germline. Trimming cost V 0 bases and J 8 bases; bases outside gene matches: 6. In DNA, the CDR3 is TGTGCCAGCAGTGAAGCGGAGGGACAGGGGGTTAAGCCCCAGCATTTT. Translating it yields CASSEAEGQGVKPQHF.

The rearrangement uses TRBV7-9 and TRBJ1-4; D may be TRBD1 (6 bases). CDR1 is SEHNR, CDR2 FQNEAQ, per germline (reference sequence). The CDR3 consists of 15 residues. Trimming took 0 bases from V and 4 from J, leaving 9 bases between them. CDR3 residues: CASSLAGHHNEKLFF. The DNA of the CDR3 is TGTGCCAGCAGCTTAGCGGGACACCATAATGAAAAACTGTTTTTT.

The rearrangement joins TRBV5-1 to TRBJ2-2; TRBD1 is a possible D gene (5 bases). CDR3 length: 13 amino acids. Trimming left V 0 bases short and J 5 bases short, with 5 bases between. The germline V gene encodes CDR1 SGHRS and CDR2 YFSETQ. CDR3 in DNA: TGCGCCAGCAGCTTGGAGGGGACCGGGGAGCTGTTTTTT. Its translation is CASSLEGTGELFF.

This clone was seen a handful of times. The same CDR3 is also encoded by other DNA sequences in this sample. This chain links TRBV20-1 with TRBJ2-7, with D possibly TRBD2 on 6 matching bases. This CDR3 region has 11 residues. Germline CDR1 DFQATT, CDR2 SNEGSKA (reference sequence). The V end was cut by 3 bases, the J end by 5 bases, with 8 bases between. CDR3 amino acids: CSASSGHEQYF. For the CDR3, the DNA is TGCAGTGCTAGTAGCGGTCACGAGCAGTACTTC.

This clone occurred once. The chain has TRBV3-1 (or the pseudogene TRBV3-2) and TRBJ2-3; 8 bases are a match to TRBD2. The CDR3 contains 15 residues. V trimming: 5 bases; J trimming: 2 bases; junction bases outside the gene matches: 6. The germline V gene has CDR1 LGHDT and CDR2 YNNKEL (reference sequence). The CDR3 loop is CASSASGGVTDTQYF. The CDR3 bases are TGTGCCAGCAGCGCCAGCGGGGGAGTCACAGATACGCAGTATTTT.

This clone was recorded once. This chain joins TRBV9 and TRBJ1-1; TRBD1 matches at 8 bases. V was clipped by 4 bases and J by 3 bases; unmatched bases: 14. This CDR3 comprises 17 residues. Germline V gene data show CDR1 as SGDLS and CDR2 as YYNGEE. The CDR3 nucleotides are TGTGCCAGCAGCACCGGACAGGGAAGTCCGGACTACACTGAAGCTTTCTTT. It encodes CASSTGQGSPDYTEAFF.

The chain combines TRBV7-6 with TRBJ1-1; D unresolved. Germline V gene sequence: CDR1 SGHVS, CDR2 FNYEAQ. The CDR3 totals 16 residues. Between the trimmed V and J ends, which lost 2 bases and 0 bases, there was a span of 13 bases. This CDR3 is CASSLFAGPMNTEAFF. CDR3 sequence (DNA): TGTGCCAGCAGCTTATTCGCAGGCCCCATGAACACTGAAGCTTTCTTT.

CDR3 sequence: CASRQGLSTEAFF. CDR3 coding DNA: TGCGCCAGCAGACAGGGATTAAGCACTGAAGCTTTCTTT. The chain uses TRBV10-1 and TRBJ1-1; a weak D match, TRBD1 (6 bases). The CDR3 extends over 13 amino acids. Per the germline V gene, CDR1 is WNHNN and CDR2 is SYGVQD (reference sequence). Trimming took off 6 bases at V and 4 bases at J, with 12 bases between the two ends.

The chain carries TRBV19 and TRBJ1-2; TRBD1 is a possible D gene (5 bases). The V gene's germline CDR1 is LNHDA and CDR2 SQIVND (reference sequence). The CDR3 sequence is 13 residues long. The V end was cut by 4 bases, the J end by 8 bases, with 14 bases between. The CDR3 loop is CASSTGHLQGYTF. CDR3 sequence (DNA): TGTGCCAGTAGTACAGGACACCTTCAGGGCTACACCTTC.

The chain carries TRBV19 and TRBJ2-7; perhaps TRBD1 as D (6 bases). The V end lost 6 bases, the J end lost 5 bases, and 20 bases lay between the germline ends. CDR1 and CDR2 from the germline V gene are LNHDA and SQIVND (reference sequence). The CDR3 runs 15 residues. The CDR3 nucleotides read TGTGCCAGTAGAAACATTGGACAGCCCCGGGACGAGCAGTACTTC. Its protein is CASRNIGQPRDEQYF.

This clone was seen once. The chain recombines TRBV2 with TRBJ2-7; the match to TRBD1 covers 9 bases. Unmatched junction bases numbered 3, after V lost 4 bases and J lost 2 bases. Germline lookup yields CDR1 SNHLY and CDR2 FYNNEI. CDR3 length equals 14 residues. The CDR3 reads CASSAGQGAYEQYF. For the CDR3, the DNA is TGTGCCAGCAGTGCGGGACAGGGTGCCTACGAGCAGTACTTC.

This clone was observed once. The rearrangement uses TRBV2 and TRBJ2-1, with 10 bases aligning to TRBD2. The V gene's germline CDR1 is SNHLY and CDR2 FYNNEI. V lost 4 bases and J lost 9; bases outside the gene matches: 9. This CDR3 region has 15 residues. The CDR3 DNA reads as TGTGCCAGCAGTGGGGGGGCTAGCGGGAGTTCTGAGCAGTTCTTC. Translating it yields CASSGGASGSSEQFF.

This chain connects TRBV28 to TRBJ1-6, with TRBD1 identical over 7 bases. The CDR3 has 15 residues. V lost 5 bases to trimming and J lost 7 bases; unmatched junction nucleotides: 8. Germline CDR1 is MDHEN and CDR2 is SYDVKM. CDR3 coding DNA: TGTGCCAGCAGTCCCCCGACAGGGATAAATTCACCCCTCCACTTT. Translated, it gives CASSPPTGINSPLHF.

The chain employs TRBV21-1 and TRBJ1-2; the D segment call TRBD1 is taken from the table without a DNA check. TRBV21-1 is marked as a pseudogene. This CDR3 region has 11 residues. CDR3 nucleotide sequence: TGTGCCAGCGACAGGCGGCGGGGCTACACCTTC. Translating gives CASDRRRGYTF.

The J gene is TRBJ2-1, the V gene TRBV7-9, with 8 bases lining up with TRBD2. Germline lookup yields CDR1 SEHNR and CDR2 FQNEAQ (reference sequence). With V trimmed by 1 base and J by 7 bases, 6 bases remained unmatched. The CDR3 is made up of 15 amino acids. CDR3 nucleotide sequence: TGTGCCAGCAGCTTAGGCGCTAGCGGGTCTAATGAGCAGTTCTTC. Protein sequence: CASSLGASGSNEQFF.

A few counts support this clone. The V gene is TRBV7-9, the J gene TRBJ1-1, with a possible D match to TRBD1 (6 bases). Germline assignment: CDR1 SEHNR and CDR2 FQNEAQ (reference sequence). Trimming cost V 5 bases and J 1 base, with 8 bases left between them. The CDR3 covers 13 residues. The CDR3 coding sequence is TGTGCCAGCAGCATGGACAGGAACACTGAAGCTTTCTTT. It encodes CASSMDRNTEAFF.

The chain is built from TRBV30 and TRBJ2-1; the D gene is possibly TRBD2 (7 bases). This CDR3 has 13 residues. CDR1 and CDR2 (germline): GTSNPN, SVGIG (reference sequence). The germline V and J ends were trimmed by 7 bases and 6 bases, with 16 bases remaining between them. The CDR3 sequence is CASDGGPGNEQFF. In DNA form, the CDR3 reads TGTGCCTCGGACGGGGGGCCGGGCAATGAGCAGTTCTTC. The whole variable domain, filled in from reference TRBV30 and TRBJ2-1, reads SQTIHQWPATLVQPVGSPLSLECTVEGTSNPNLYWYRQAAGRGLQLLFYSVGIGQISSEVPQNLSASRPQDRQFILSSKKLLLSDSGFYLCASDGGPGNEQFFGPGTRLTVL.